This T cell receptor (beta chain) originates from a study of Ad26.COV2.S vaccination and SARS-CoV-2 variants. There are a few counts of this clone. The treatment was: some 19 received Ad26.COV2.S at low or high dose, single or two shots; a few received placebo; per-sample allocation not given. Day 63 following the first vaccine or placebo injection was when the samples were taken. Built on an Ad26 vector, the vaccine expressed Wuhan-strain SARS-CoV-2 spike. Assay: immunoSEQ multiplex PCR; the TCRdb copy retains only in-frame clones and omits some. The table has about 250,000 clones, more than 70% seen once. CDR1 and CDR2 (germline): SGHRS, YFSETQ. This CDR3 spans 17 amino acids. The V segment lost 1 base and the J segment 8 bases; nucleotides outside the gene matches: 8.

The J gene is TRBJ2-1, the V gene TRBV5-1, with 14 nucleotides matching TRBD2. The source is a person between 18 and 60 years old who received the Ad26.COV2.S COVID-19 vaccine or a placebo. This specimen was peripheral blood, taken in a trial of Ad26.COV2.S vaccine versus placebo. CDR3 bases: TGCGCCAGCAGCTTGAAGGGACTAGCGGGAGTTCGAGATGAGCAGTTCTTC. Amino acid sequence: CASSLKGLAGVRDEQFF. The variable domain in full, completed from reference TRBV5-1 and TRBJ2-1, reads KAGVTQTPRYLIKTRGQQVTLSCSPISGHRSVSWYQQTPGQGLQFLFEYFSETQRNKGNFPGRFSGRQFSNSRSEMNVSTLELGDSALYLCASSLKGLAGVRDEQFFGPGTRLTVL.